Below, 27 T cell receptor beta chains from the same sample are listed, as sequenced in a study of CD8+CD57+ T cells in acquired aplastic anemia. All patients picked for sequencing had shown, by flow cytometry, an expansion of CD8+CD57+ cells. Genomic DNA templated the TCR beta VDJ and CDR3 profiling. TCRdb reprocessed the reads via MiXCR and lists one record per CDR3 protein. The table has about 200,000 distinct CDR3 sequences, approximately 60% seen once. Sequenced: sorted CD4+, CD8+, or CD8+CD57+ T cells (not recorded which) from PBMCs. Receptor source: a human donor with aplastic anemia.

The chain links TRBV12-1 to TRBJ2-7; TRBD1, the table's D call, was not compared with the DNA. TRBV12-1 is assigned pseudogene status. The CDR3 loop spans 15 amino acids. CDR3 in amino acids: CASSFRDRGQGEQYF. The CDR3, as DNA: TGTGCCAGCAGCTTTAGGGACAGGGGGCAAGGCGAGCAGTACTTC.

The chain is built from TRBV2 and TRBJ2-7; possibly TRBD2 for D (6 bases). Germline values: CDR1 SNHLY, CDR2 FYNNEI. This CDR3 has 14 residues. Trimming removed 5 bases at V and 6 bases at J, with 17 bases between. The CDR3 DNA is TGTGCCAGCAGTCTTAGCGGAGTACTTGGCGAGCAGTACTTC. It yields the protein CASSLSGVLGEQYF. Full variable domain (missing parts from reference TRBV2 and TRBJ2-7): EPEVTQTPSHQVTQMGQEVILRCVPISNHLYFYWYRQILGQKVEFLVSFYNNEISEKSEIFDDQFSVERPDGSNFTLKIRSTKLEDSAMYFCASSLSGVLGEQYFGPGTRLTVT.

The J gene is TRBJ1-1, the V gene TRBV7-9; the match to TRBD1 covers 9 bases. This CDR3 spans 16 amino acids. J gave up 4 bases and V 0 bases, and 6 bases lay outside the gene matches. Germline-derived CDR1 and CDR2 are SEHNR and FQNEAQ (reference sequence). This CDR3 is CASSLAGQGRATEAFF. The CDR3 coding sequence is TGTGCCAGCAGCTTAGCGGGACAGGGTAGGGCCACTGAAGCTTTCTTT.

The V and J genes are TRBV15 and TRBJ1-2; TRBD1 agrees at 7 bases. The V segment lost 3 bases and the J segment 8 bases; nucleotides outside the gene matches: 9. The germline V gene encodes CDR1 LNHNV and CDR2 YYDKDF (reference sequence). There are 14 residues in the CDR3. The CDR3 DNA reads as TGTGCCACCAGCAGTGAACAGGGGTGGCGGGGCTACACCTTC. Translation gives CATSSEQGWRGYTF.

This chain joins TRBV7-9 and TRBJ1-1, with 7 bases fitting TRBD1. The CDR3 is 13 residues long. Trimming cost V 5 bases and J 6 bases; bases outside gene matches: 6. Germline CDR1 SEHNR, CDR2 FQNEAQ (reference sequence). The CDR3 sequence: CASSRTGTAEAFF. CDR3 DNA: TGTGCCAGCAGCAGAACCGGGACAGCTGAAGCTTTCTTT.

The chain couples TRBV29-1 to TRBJ2-7, with unresolved D. Deletions cut 1 base from V and 2 bases from J, with 9 bases between. The CDR3 sequence is 13 residues long. Looked up from germline, CDR1 is SQVTM and CDR2 is ANQGSEA. The CDR3 here is CSVEAGRPYEQYF. Written as DNA, the CDR3 is TGCAGCGTTGAAGCTGGAAGACCCTACGAGCAGTACTTC.

The chain employs TRBV20-1 and TRBJ2-7; 9 bases match TRBD1. The CDR3 runs to 14 residues. V shed 2 bases and J 9 bases; nucleotides not matched to a gene: 11. CDR1 and CDR2 (germline): DFQATT, SNEGSKA (reference sequence). This CDR3 is CSARLGTGKGGQYF. In DNA form, the CDR3 reads TGCAGTGCTAGATTAGGGACAGGGAAGGGGGGGCAGTACTTC.

Comments on this clonotype: The junction departs from germline at one end; a sequencing error may be responsible. The chain links TRBV15 to TRBJ1-3; D is uncertain. CDR3 length: 15 residues. Germline V CDR1 and CDR2: LNHNV, YYDKDF (reference sequence). The CDR3 sequence: CATSRDIVPGSTIYF. The CDR3 coding sequence is TGTGCCACCAGCAGAGATATCGTACCTGGAAGCACCATATATTTT.

This rearrangement joins TRBV7-2 to TRBJ1-2; TRBD1 is a possible D gene (6 bases). Germline CDR1 reads SGHTA; CDR2 reads FQGNSA. Trimming left V 1 base short and J 0 bases short, with 9 bases between. The CDR3 is made up of 15 amino acids. The CDR3 loop is CASSLGRGSNYGYTF. DNA for the CDR3: TGTGCCAGCAGCTTAGGCAGGGGCTCTAACTATGGCTACACCTTC. The complete variable domain, with remaining parts taken from reference TRBV7-2 and TRBJ1-2, reads GAGVSQSPSNKVTEKGKDVELRCDPISGHTALYWYRQSLGQGLEFLIYFQGNSAPDKSGLPSDRFSAERTGGSVSTLTIQRTQQEDSAVYLCASSLGRGSNYGYTFGSGTRLTVV.

V and J are TRBV6-4 and TRBJ2-3; 12 positions agree with TRBD2. This CDR3 has 14 amino acids. Losses at the gene ends were 5 bases for V and 7 bases for J; bases not matched to a gene: 4. Germline CDR1 is MRHNA and CDR2 is SNTAGT. The CDR3 bases are TGTGCCAGCAGTCTAGCGGGAGGGCCGAATACGCAGTATTTT. Translated: CASSLAGGPNTQYF.

This clonotype was found a few times. This chain joins TRBV25-1 and TRBJ2-6; tentatively, D is TRBD1 (5 bases). This CDR3 contains 17 residues. V dropped 6 bases and J dropped 0 bases, with 15 bases sitting between them. Germline CDR1 is MGHDK and CDR2 is SYGVNS. This CDR3 is CASSSYNRNSGANVLTF. CDR3 nucleotide sequence: TGTGCCAGCAGCTCTTATAACAGGAACTCTGGGGCCAACGTCCTGACTTTC.

The chain is built from TRBV20-1 and TRBJ2-6; D perhaps matches TRBD2 (7 bases). The CDR3 is 18 amino acids. V was pared by 3 bases and J by 0 bases, with 18 bases between. CDR1 is DFQATT and CDR2 is SNEGSKA in the germline V gene (reference sequence). CDR3 amino acids: CSARGSRGGPSGANVLTF. The CDR3 nucleotides are TGCAGTGCTAGGGGGAGTAGGGGGGGACCCTCTGGGGCCAACGTCCTGACTTTC.

This chain links TRBV7-9 with TRBJ2-3; TRBD2 matches 10 bases. CDR3 length: 16 amino acids. The germline V gene has CDR1 SEHNR and CDR2 FQNEAQ (reference sequence). After removal of 3 bases from V and 5 bases from J, the junction contained 8 bases not matched to a gene. The CDR3 loop is CASSLYASGSRDTQYF. The CDR3 nucleotides read TGTGCCAGCAGCTTGTACGCTAGCGGGAGTAGAGATACGCAGTATTTT.

The rearrangement joins TRBV7-2 to TRBJ1-6, with D uncertain. Trimming shortened V by 7 bases and J by 7 bases, and 14 bases separated the two germline ends. Germline CDR1 SGHTA, CDR2 FQGNSA. This CDR3 is built from 14 residues. CDR3 bases: TGTGCCAGCACCTCCTGGGGTGGCAATTCACCCCTCCACTTT. Translating it yields CASTSWGGNSPLHF.

The chain carries TRBV7-2 and TRBJ1-6; perhaps TRBD1 as D (5 bases). Deletions cut 6 bases from V and 7 bases from J, with 16 bases between. The CDR3 consists of 15 residues. CDR1 and CDR2 from the germline V gene are SGHTA and FQGNSA. The CDR3 loop is CASRAPGRRNSPLHF. DNA for the CDR3: TGTGCCAGCAGAGCCCCGGGACGGAGAAATTCACCCCTCCACTTT.

This clonotype came up many times. The chain has TRBV19 and TRBJ2-7; weak D call: TRBD2 (5 bases). V shed 10 bases and J shed 4 bases, with 14 bases lying between them. The CDR3 spans 12 residues. The V gene's germline CDR1 is LNHDA and CDR2 SQIVND (reference sequence). CDR3 bases: TGTGCCACCGAGGGCCAAGGGTACGAGCAGTACTTC. It yields the protein CATEGQGYEQYF. The variable domain in full, completed from reference TRBV19 and TRBJ2-7, reads DGGITQSPKYLFRKEGQNVTLSCEQNLNHDAMYWYRQDPGQGLRLIYYSQIVNDFQKGDIAEGYSVSREKKESFPLTVTSAQKNPTAFYLCATEGQGYEQYFGPGTRLTVT.

In its sample, this clonotype was seen many times. V usage is TRBV10-3 and J usage is TRBJ2-2, with D possibly TRBD1 on 6 matching bases. The germline CDR1 and CDR2 sequences are ENHRY and SYGVKD. V was shortened by 10 bases and J by 7 bases, with 19 bases between the two germline ends. The CDR3 extends over 14 amino acids. CDR3 protein: CATQKGVAHGELFF. Written as DNA, the CDR3 is TGTGCCACCCAAAAGGGGGTTGCTCACGGGGAGCTGTTTTTT.

Remarks on this clonotype: One end of the junction varies from germline; a read error may be responsible. The chain combines TRBV7-2 with TRBJ2-3, with 10 bases that match TRBD2. Germline V gene sequence: CDR1 SGHTA, CDR2 FQGNSA. The CDR3 has 18 amino acids. CDR3 nucleotide sequence: TGCGCCAGCAGCCTAACCCCGGCTAGGCTAGCGGGAGCAGATACGCAGTATTTT. This codes for CASSLTPARLAGADTQYF.

The chain links TRBV2 to TRBJ1-4, with D possibly matching TRBD1 (5 bases). The CDR3 is 17 amino acids. Between the trimmed V and J ends, which lost 6 bases and 8 bases, there was a span of 25 bases. Germline V CDR1 and CDR2: SNHLY, FYNNEI. Here the CDR3 reads CASSVGLSGAVNEKLFF. Here the CDR3 DNA reads TGTGCCAGCAGCGTAGGTCTAAGTGGGGCGGTCAACGAAAAACTGTTTTTT.

This clonotype has just one count. The V gene is TRBV5-8, the J gene TRBJ2-7; TRBD1 matches at 7 bases. Unmatched junction bases numbered 5, after V lost 2 bases and J lost 0 bases. The CDR3 extends over 15 amino acids. CDR1 SGHTS and CDR2 YDEGEE come from the germline V gene. The CDR3 DNA reads as TGTGCCAGCAGCTTTGAGGGGACAGTCTCCTACGAGCAGTACTTC. Its protein product is CASSFEGTVSYEQYF.

The V and J genes are TRBV20-1 and TRBJ2-3; D is perhaps TRBD2 (5 bases). V was shortened by 6 bases and J by 0 bases, with 13 bases between the two germline ends. CDR3 length equals 14 residues. In germline, CDR1 is DFQATT, CDR2 SNEGSKA (reference sequence). The DNA for the CDR3 is TGCAGTGCCAACCGGGAATTAAGCACAGATACGCAGTATTTT. It codes for CSANRELSTDTQYF.

V and J are TRBV2 and TRBJ1-6; 7 bases agree with TRBD1. This CDR3 has 15 residues. CDR1 is SNHLY, CDR2 FYNNEI, per germline. V lost 7 bases to trimming and J lost 0 bases; unmatched junction nucleotides: 3. CDR3 region: CASIRDSSYNSPLHF. The CDR3 DNA is TGTGCCAGCATTAGGGACAGCTCCTATAATTCACCCCTCCACTTT.

The V and J genes are TRBV20-1 and TRBJ1-5; D not resolved. The CDR3 totals 14 residues. Deletions cut 1 base from V and 2 bases from J, with 9 bases between. Germline CDR1 reads DFQATT; CDR2 reads SNEGSKA (reference sequence). CDR3 residues: CSARGSIGNQPQHF. The CDR3 DNA follows: TGCAGTGCTAGAGGATCCATCGGCAATCAGCCCCAGCATTTT.

The V and J genes are TRBV5-8 and TRBJ2-2; D is perhaps TRBD2 (6 bases). V shed 4 bases and J shed 5 bases, with 12 bases lying between them. This CDR3 region has 14 residues. The germline CDR1 and CDR2 sequences are SGHTS and YDEGEE. The DNA for the CDR3 is TGTGCCAGCAGCAGCGGGTCGATTACCGGGGAGCTGTTTTTT. Amino acids: CASSSGSITGELFF.

Notes on this clonotype: At one end the junction does not follow the germline gene, possibly because of a read error. This chain uses TRBV24-1 with TRBJ1-3; D might be TRBD1 (6 bases). The CDR3 runs 16 residues. Germline values: CDR1 KGHDR, CDR2 SFDVKD. CDR3 DNA sequence: TGTGCCACCAGTGATTCGGGACAAGGGTTAACAAACGCCATATATTTT. Its protein is CATSDSGQGLTNAIYF.

The V gene is TRBV10-1, the J gene TRBJ2-1; D is perhaps TRBD1 (6 bases). The CDR3 loop spans 16 amino acids. V lost 0 bases and J 7 bases, leaving 16 bases between the germline ends. Germline V gene lookup returns CDR1 WNHNN and CDR2 SYGVQD (reference sequence). CDR3 in DNA: TGCGCCAGCAGTGAGTCGAGGGGAAGGGGGTCGAATGAGCAGTTCTTC. This codes for CASSESRGRGSNEQFF.

The chain carries TRBV4-3 and TRBJ1-2; 7 bases align to TRBD1. The CDR3 sequence is 15 residues long. From germline, CDR1 is LGHNA and CDR2 YSLEER. Germline trimming cut 1 base from V and 7 bases from J; bases unmatched to any gene: 9. CDR3 in DNA: TGCGCCAGCAGCCAAGGGGAGGGGGACAGCGGTGGCTACACCTTC. It translates to CASSQGEGDSGGYTF.